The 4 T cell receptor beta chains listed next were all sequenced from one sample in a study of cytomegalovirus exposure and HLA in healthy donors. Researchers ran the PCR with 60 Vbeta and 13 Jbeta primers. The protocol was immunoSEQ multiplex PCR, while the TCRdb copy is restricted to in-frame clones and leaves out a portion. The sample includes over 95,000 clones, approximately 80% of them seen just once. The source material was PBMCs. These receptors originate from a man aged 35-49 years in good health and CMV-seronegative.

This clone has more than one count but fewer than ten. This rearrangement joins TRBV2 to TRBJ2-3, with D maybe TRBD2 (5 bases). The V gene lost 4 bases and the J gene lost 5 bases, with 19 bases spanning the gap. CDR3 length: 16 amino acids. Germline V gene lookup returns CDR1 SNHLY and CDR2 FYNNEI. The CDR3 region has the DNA TGTGCCAGCAGTGTAGGGAGATTGGATGGGGTAGATACGCAGTATTTT. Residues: CASSVGRLDGVDTQYF.

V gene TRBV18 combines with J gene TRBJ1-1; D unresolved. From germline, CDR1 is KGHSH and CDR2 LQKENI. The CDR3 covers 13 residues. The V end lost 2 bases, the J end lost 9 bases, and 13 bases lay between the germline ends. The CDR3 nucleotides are TGTGCCAGCTCACCAGAGTTCGCCCATCAAGCTTTCTTT. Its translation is CASSPEFAHQAFF.

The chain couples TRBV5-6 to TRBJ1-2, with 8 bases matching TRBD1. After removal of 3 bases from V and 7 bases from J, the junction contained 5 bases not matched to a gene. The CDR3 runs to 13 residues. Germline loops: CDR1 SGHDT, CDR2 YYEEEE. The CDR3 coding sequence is TGTGCCAGCAGCTGGACAGGGATTAGTGGCTACACCTTC. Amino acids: CASSWTGISGYTF.

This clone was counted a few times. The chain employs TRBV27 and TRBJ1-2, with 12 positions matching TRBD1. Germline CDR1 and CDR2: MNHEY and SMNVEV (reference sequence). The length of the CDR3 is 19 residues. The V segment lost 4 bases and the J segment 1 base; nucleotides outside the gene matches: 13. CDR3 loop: CASSSLTGTGGGGNYGYTF. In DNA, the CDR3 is TGTGCCAGCAGTTCGCTCACTGGGACAGGGGGCGGCGGTAACTATGGCTACACCTTC.